A single sample gave rise to the 12 T cell receptor beta chains below, sequenced in a study of T cell responses to AZD1222 COVID-19 vaccine. Assay used: immunoSEQ multiplex PCR; TCRdb lists only in-frame clones, some missing. The sample lists 55,000 to 80,000 clones; approximately 81% were seen once. Source: peripheral blood, taken on day 0 of AZD1222 vaccination. Source of these receptors: an adult in good health.

CDR3 amino acids: CAWSVGQNYGYTF. The CDR3 DNA follows: TGTGCCTGGAGTGTAGGGCAGAACTATGGCTACACCTTC. The V and J genes are TRBV30 and TRBJ1-2; D uncertain. Germline lookup yields CDR1 GTSNPN and CDR2 SVGIG (reference sequence). The CDR3 totals 13 residues. The V end was cut by 0 bases, the J end by 2 bases, with 7 bases between.

The chain links TRBV5-6 to TRBJ1-6, with 9 bases fitting TRBD1. V trimming: 4 bases; J trimming: 7 bases; junction bases outside the gene matches: 6. CDR3 length equals 15 residues. The germline V gene encodes CDR1 SGHDT and CDR2 YYEEEE. DNA for the CDR3: TGTGCCAGCAGCACAGAGGGGACAGGGAATTCACCCCTCCACTTT. This translates into CASSTEGTGNSPLHF.

The rearrangement links TRBV18 to TRBJ1-2; tentative D call: TRBD1 (6 bases). V was trimmed by 2 bases and J by 6 bases, leaving 10 bases between them. Germline CDR1 reads KGHSH; CDR2 reads LQKENI. This CDR3 has 13 residues. The CDR3 DNA reads as TGTGCCAGCTCACCAAAACAGGGCCATGGCTACACCTTC. Amino acid sequence: CASSPKQGHGYTF.

In nucleotides, the CDR3 is TGTGCCAGCAGCCAAGGTCACAAGAACACTGAAGCTTTCTTT. This translates into CASSQGHKNTEAFF. The rearrangement joins TRBV3-1 (or the pseudogene TRBV3-2) to TRBJ1-1; unclear D gene. The germline V gene has CDR1 LGHDT and CDR2 YNNKEL (reference sequence). The CDR3 spans 14 residues. The V gene lost 1 base and the J gene lost 1 base, with 7 bases spanning the gap.

The rearrangement joins TRBV27 to TRBJ2-7; a weak D match, TRBD1 (6 bases). CDR1 is MNHEY, CDR2 SMNVEV, per germline (reference sequence). This CDR3 contains 13 residues. Trimming took 6 bases from V and 4 from J, leaving 13 bases between them. The CDR3 spells CASSIYQGYEQYF. The DNA for the CDR3 is TGTGCCAGCAGCATTTACCAGGGGTACGAGCAGTACTTC.

This chain joins TRBV7-8 and TRBJ2-1; D is undetermined. Between the trimmed V and J ends, which lost 5 bases and 1 base, there was a span of 12 bases. Germline CDR1 and CDR2: SGHVS and FQNEAQ. The CDR3 has 15 residues. The CDR3, as DNA: TGTGCCAGCAGCCGAGCAGGACCTTCCTACAATGAGCAGTTCTTC. Amino acids: CASSRAGPSYNEQFF.

The chain recombines TRBV9 with TRBJ2-3; 9 bases align to TRBD2. The CDR3 is 15 amino acids. Trimming at V came to 0 bases and at J to 1 base, leaving 0 bases not matched to a gene. Germline V gene data show CDR1 as SGDLS and CDR2 as YYNGEE. This CDR3 reads CASSVERGGTDTQYF. The CDR3 DNA follows: TGTGCCAGCAGCGTAGAGCGGGGGGGCACAGATACGCAGTATTTT. Complete variable domain (other parts from reference TRBV9 and TRBJ2-3): DSGVTQTPKHLITATGQRVTLRCSPRSGDLSVYWYQQSLDQGLQFLIQYYNGEERAKGNILERFSAQQFPDLHSELNLSSLELGDSALYFCASSVERGGTDTQYFGPGTRLTVL.

The chain employs TRBV5-6 and TRBJ1-1; D call uncertain. Looked up from germline, CDR1 is SGHDT and CDR2 is YYEEEE. This CDR3 is built from 12 residues. V was pared by 3 bases and J by 10 bases, with 13 bases between. DNA for the CDR3: TGTGCCAGCAGCTATCCAGCTGGGTCAGCTTTCTTT. Protein sequence: CASSYPAGSAFF.

This rearrangement joins TRBV28 to TRBJ1-5; 7 bases agree with TRBD1. The CDR3 runs to 12 residues. Trimming cost V 6 bases and J 11 bases; bases outside gene matches: 7. Germline V lookup: CDR1 MDHEN, CDR2 SYDVKM. CDR3 in DNA: TGTGCCAGCAGCTTCCGGACAGGTACCCAGCATTTT. Its protein product is CASSFRTGTQHF.

This chain joins TRBV5-6 and TRBJ1-3; 7 bases are shared with TRBD1. Trimming cost V 2 bases and J 5 bases; bases outside gene matches: 4. The CDR3 is 14 amino acids. CDR1 is SGHDT and CDR2 is YYEEEE in the germline V gene. The CDR3: CASSFRTGRNTIYF. The DNA of the CDR3 is TGTGCCAGCAGCTTTCGGACAGGCCGAAACACCATATATTTT. The variable domain in full, with the rest retrieved from reference TRBV5-6 and TRBJ1-3, is DAGVTQSPTHLIKTRGQQVTLRCSPKSGHDTVSWYQQALGQGPQFIFQYYEEEERQRGNFPDRFSGHQFPNYSSELNVNALLLGDSALYLCASSFRTGRNTIYFGEGSWLTVV.

The chain joins TRBV7-2 to TRBJ2-7; TRBD2 matches at 7 bases. V dropped 5 bases and J dropped 1; count of bases not matched to a gene: 8. The length of the CDR3 is 15 residues. CDR1 SGHTA and CDR2 FQGNSA come from the germline V gene. For the CDR3, the DNA is TGTGCCAGCAGCCCAGGCAGCGGGATGTCCTACGAGCAGTACTTC. Translation gives CASSPGSGMSYEQYF.

CDR3 nucleotides: TGTGCCAGCAGTGAAGAGATGACCACCATAATTGCCTACGAGCAGTACTTC. It yields the protein CASSEEMTTIIAYEQYF. The genes are TRBV2 and TRBJ2-7; unclear D gene. This CDR3 has 17 amino acids. The germline gives CDR1 SNHLY, CDR2 FYNNEI. Trimming shortened V by 1 base and J by 2 bases, and 18 bases separated the two germline ends. The full variable domain, with the rest looked up from reference TRBV2 and TRBJ2-7, is EPEVTQTPSHQVTQMGQEVILRCVPISNHLYFYWYRQILGQKVEFLVSFYNNEISEKSEIFDDQFSVERPDGSNFTLKIRSTKLEDSAMYFCASSEEMTTIIAYEQYFGPGTRLTVT.